The clone carrying this T cell receptor beta chain was seen a few times. Its matching antigen is unknown. This entry belongs to a study of beta chain features in type 1 diabetes. The study reverse transcribed the entire isolated RNA, so it sequenced expressed TCRB transcripts. Here immunoSEQ multiplex PCR was the method, and the copy in TCRdb shows in-frame clones only, minus some. This table holds almost 350,000 clones, roughly 9% found once. Study results and limitations: Insertions were fewer and deletions more numerous at VDJ junctions in type 1 diabetes patients. Patients with Type 1 diabetes showed moderately but significantly shorter TCRB CDR3s in all four CD4+ subsets.

Trimming took 4 bases from V and 4 from J; bases not matched to a gene: 6. CDR1 SGHRS and CDR2 YFSETQ come from the germline V gene. The CDR3 is made up of 14 amino acids. The chain links TRBV5-1 to TRBJ2-7; TRBD2 agrees at 9 bases. Sequencing used central memory CD4+ T cells from blood. This clonotype was sampled from a man aged 25 to 40 with type 1 diabetes. CDR3 sequence (DNA): TGCGCCAGCAGCCCCGCGGGGGGGCCGTACGAGCAGTACTTC. It specifies CASSPAGGPYEQYF.